This T cell receptor (beta chain) was identified in a study of blood T cells in healthy people across ages. General study points: The donors' CMV status was not determined, possibly confounding changes in expanded clonotypes.

This CDR3 region has 12 residues. The germline CDR1 and CDR2 sequences are GTSNPN and SVGIG (reference sequence). Trimming took 1 base from V and 6 from J, leaving 9 bases between them. A second PCR, run for about 6 to 11 cycles, used a sample-barcoded 5' primer plus a J-beta primer mix. The authors tagged each cDNA molecule using a template-switch adaptor with 12 random nucleotides. TCRdb reprocessed the 5' RACE reads with MiXCR, giving one entry per CDR3 protein. The profile covers hundreds of thousands of distinct CDR3 sequences, with roughly 20% appearing a single time and 20% to 25% taken by the ten largest. Details on this clonotype: The antigen remains undetermined.

The sample comprised blood. This chain uses TRBV30 with TRBJ1-2; D is unresolved. The sequence was obtained from a man aged 65-85 years in good health. The CDR3, as DNA: TGTGCCTGGAGTGGGGGAATGGATGGCTACACCTTC. It yields the protein CAWSGGMDGYTF.